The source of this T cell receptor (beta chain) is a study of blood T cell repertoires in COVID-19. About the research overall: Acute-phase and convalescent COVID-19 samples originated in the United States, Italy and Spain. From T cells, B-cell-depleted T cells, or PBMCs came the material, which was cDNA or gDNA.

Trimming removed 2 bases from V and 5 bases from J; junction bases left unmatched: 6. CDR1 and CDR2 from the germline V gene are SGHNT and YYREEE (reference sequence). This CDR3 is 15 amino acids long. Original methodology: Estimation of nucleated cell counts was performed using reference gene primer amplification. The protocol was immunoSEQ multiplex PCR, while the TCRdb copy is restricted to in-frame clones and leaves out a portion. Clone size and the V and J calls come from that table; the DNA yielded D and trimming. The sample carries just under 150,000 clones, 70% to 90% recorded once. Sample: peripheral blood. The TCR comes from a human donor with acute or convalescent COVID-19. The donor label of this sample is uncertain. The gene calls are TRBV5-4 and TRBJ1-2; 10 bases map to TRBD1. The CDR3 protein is CASSFDRGLGYGYTF. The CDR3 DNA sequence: TGTGCCAGCAGCTTCGACAGGGGGCTTGGGTATGGCTACACCTTC.